This paragraph reports one T cell receptor (beta chain). Its antigen remains unidentified. A junction boundary mismatches the germline segment, possibly from a read error. Preparation of the TCRbeta library was carried out with unique molecular identifiers. TCRdb called the PCR reads again in MiXCR, with one record for every CDR3 protein. Among roughly 150,000 distinct CDR3 sequences listed, around 10% were seen once. This record comes from a study of T-cell reconstitution after alpha-beta-depleted transplantation in children. Broader study findings: Newly generated T cells supplied most T-cell counts and diversity one year post-transplant. Surviving recipient T cells and thymic progenitors produced the high day-60 TCRbeta diversity seen in some patients. Reported findings indicate that, about two months after transplant, alpha-beta T cells came from several hundred expanded clones, which were derived from non-depleted graft cells.

The CDR3 is 17 amino acids. Germline values: CDR1 MDHEN, CDR2 SYDVKM. V is TRBV28 and J is TRBJ1-5; D call uncertain. The input for sequencing was PBMCs, taken before TCRalphabeta/CD19-depleted stem cell transplant. The source is a boy aged 2-9 years with acute myeloid leukemia, due to receive a stem cell transplant. Here the CDR3 reads CASRAPIFYRSNQPQLF. CDR3 nucleotide sequence: TGTGCCAGCAGGGCGCCCATTTTTTACCGCAGCAATCAGCCCCAGCTTTTT.